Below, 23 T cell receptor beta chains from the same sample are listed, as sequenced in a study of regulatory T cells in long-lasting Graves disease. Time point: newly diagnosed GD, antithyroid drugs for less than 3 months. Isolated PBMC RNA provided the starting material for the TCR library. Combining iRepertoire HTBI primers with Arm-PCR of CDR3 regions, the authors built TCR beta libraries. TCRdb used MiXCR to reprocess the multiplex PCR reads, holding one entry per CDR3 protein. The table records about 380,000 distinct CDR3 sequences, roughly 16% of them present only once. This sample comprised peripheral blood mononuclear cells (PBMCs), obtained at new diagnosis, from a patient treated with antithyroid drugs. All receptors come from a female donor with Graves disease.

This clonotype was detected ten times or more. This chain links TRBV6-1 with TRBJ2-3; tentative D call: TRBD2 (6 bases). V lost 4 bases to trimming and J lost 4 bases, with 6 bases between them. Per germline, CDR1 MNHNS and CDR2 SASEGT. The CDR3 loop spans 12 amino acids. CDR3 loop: CASSGRADTQYF. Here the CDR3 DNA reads TGTGCCAGCAGTGGGAGGGCAGATACGCAGTATTTT.

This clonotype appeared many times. In nucleotides, the CDR3 is TGTGCCAGCGGGCCGGACGAGGCGGGAGGGCCAGTTAATGAGCAGTTCTTC. This sequence encodes CASGPDEAGGPVNEQFF. The J gene is TRBJ2-1, the V gene TRBV5-4; 9 nucleotides align to TRBD2. Germline-derived CDR1 and CDR2 are SGHNT and YYREEE (reference sequence). V lost 7 bases and J lost 7; bases outside the gene matches: 18. This CDR3 has 17 amino acids. The full variable domain, with the rest looked up from reference TRBV5-4 and TRBJ2-1, is ETGVTQSPTHLIKTRGQQVTLRCSSQSGHNTVSWYQQALGQGPQFIFQYYREEENGRGNFPPRFSGLQFPNYSSELNVNALELDDSALYLCASGPDEAGGPVNEQFFGPGTRLTVL.

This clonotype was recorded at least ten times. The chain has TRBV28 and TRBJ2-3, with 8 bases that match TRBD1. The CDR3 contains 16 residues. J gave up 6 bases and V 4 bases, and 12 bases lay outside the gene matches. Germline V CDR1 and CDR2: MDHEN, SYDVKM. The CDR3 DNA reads TGTGCCAGCAGTTGCCTAATGGGACAGGAGGTGGATACGCAGTATTTT. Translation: CASSCLMGQEVDTQYF. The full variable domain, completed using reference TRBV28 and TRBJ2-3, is DVKVTQSSRYLVKRTGEKVFLECVQDMDHENMFWYRQDPGLGLRLIYFSYDVKMKEKGDIPEGYSVSREKKERFSLILESASTNQTSMYLCASSCLMGQEVDTQYFGPGTRLTVL.

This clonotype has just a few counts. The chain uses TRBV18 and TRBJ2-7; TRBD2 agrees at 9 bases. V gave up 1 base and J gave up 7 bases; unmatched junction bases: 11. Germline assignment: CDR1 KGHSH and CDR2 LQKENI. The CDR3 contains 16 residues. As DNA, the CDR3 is TGTGCCAGCTCACCACTCGTAGCGGGAGCTTCGAGGGAGCAGTACTTC. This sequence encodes CASSPLVAGASREQYF.

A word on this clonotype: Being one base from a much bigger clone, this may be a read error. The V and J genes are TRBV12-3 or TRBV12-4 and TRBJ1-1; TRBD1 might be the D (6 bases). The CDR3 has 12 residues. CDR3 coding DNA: TGTGCCAGCAGTCCCAGGGACACTGAAGCTTCCTTT. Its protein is CASSPRDTEASF.

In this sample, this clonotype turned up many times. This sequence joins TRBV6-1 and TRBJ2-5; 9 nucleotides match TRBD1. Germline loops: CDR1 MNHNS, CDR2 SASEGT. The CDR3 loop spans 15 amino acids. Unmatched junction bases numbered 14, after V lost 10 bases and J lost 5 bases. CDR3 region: CATLYGTGWDETQYF. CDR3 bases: TGTGCCACCCTATACGGGACAGGGTGGGACGAGACCCAGTACTTC.

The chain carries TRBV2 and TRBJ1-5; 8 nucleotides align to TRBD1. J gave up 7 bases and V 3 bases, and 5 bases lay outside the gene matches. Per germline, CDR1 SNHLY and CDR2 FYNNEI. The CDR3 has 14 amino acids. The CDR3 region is CASSDGQGGQPQHF. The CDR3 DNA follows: TGTGCCAGCAGTGACGGACAGGGCGGACAGCCCCAGCATTTT.

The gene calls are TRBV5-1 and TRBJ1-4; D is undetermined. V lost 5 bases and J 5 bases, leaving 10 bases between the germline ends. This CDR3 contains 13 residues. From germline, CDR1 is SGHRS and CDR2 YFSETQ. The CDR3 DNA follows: TGCGCCAGCAGTACCGGCGGGAATGAAAAACTGTTTTTT. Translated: CASSTGGNEKLFF.

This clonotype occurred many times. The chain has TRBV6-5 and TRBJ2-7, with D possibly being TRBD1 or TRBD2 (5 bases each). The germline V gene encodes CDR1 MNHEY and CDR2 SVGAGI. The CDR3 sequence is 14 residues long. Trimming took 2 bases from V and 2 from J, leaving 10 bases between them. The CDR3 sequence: CASSYAPGPYEQYF. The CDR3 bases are TGTGCCAGCAGTTACGCCCCGGGGCCCTACGAGCAGTACTTC.

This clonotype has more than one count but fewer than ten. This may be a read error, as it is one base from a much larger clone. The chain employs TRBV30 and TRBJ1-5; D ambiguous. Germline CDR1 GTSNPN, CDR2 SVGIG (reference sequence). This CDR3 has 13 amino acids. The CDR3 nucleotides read TGTGCCGGCGCGGGGAATGGCAATCAGCTCCAGCATTTT. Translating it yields CAGAGNGNQLQHF.

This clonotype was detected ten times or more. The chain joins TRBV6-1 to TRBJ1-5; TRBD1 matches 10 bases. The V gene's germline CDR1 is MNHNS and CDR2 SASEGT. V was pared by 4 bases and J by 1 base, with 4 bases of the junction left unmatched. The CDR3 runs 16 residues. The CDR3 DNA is TGTGCCAGCAGTGTTCCGGGACAGGGGAGCAATCAGCCCCAGCATTTT. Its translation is CASSVPGQGSNQPQHF.

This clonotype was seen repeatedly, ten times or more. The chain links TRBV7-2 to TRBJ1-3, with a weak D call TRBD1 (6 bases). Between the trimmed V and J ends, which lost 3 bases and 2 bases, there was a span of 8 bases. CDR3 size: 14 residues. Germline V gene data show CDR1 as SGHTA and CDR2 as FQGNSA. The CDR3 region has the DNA TGTGCCAGCAGCTTCACAGGGCCTGGAAACACCATATATTTT. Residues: CASSFTGPGNTIYF.

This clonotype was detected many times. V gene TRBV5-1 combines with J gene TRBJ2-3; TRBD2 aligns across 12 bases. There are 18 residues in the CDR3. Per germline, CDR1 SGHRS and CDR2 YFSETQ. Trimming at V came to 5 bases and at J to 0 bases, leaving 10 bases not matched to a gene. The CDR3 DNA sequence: TGCGCCAGCAGATCAGGGACTAGCGGGTCATGGAGCACAGATACGCAGTATTTT. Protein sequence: CASRSGTSGSWSTDTQYF.

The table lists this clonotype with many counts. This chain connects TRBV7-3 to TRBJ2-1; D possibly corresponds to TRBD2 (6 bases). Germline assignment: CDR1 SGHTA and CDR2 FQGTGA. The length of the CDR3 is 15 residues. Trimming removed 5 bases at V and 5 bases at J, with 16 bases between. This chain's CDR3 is CASSPYAGSDNEQFF. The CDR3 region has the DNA TGTGCCAGCAGCCCCTATGCGGGATCTGACAATGAGCAGTTCTTC.

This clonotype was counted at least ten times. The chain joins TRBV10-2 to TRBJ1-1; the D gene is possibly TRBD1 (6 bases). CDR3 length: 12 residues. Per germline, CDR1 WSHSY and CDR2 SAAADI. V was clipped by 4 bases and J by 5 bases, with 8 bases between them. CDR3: CASSGTATEAFF. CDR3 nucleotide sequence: TGCGCCAGCAGTGGGACAGCTACTGAAGCTTTCTTT.

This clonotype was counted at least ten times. The chain's CDR3 is CASSLMVEVNTEAFF. The CDR3 DNA sequence: TGTGCCAGCAGTTTAATGGTGGAGGTGAACACTGAAGCTTTCTTT. The chain carries TRBV27 and TRBJ1-1, with D unresolved. CDR3 length: 15 residues. Trimming removed 2 bases at V and 0 bases at J, with 10 bases between. The germline CDR1 and CDR2 sequences are MNHEY and SMNVEV (reference sequence).

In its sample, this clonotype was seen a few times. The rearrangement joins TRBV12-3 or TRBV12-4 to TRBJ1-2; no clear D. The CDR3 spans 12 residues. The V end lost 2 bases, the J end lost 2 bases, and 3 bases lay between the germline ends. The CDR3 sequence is CASSLKNYGYTF. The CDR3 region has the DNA TGTGCCAGCAGTTTAAAGAACTATGGCTACACCTTC.

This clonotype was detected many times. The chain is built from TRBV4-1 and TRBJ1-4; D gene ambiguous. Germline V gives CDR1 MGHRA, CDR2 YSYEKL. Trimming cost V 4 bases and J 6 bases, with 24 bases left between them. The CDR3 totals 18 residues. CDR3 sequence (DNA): TGCGCCAGCAGCCGGTTCCCGCGGAGGGCCCCAGGTGATGAAAAACTGTTTTTT. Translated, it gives CASSRFPRRAPGDEKLFF.

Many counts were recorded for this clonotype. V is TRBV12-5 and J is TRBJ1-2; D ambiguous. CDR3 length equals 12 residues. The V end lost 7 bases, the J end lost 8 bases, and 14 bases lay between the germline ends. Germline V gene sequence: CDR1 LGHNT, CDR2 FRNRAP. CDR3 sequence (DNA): TGTGCTAGTGACTGGGGATACGAAGGCTACACCTTC. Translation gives CASDWGYEGYTF.

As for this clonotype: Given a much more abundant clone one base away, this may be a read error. The CDR3 protein is CASSLSQTHGYTF. Written as DNA, the CDR3 is TGTGCCAGCAGTTTATCACAAACCCATGGCTACACCTTC. The chain combines TRBV28 with TRBJ1-2, with D unclear. Trimming left V 1 base short and J 6 bases short, with 9 bases between. The CDR3 is 13 amino acids. Germline CDR1 reads MDHEN; CDR2 reads SYDVKM.

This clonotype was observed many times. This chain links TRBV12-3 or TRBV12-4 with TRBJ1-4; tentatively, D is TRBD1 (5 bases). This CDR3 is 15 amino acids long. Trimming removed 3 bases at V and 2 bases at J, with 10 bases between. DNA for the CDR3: TGTGCCAGCAGTTTTGAGGCAGGGACTAATGAAAAACTGTTTTTT. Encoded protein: CASSFEAGTNEKLFF.

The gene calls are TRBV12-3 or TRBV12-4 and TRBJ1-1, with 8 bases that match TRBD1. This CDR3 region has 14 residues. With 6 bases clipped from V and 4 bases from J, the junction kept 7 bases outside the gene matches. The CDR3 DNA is TGTGCCAGCAGCCGCAGGGGGCGGGTCACTGAAGCTTTCTTT. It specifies CASSRRGRVTEAFF.

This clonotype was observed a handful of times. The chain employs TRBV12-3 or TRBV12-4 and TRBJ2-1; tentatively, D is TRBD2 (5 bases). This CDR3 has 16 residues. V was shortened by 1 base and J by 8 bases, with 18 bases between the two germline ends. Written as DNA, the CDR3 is TGTGCCAGCAGTTTAGGGGTCGGGGTACCCGTGGATGAGCAGTTCTTC. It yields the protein CASSLGVGVPVDEQFF.